The present T cell receptor beta chain was sequenced within a study of CD8 T cells in Susac syndrome. Random hexamers served to reverse transcribe roughly 0.45 to 1 ug RNA. immunoSEQ multiplex PCR amplified TCR beta CDR3 across 54 Vbeta, 13 Jbeta. TCRdb re-analysed the immunoSEQ multiplex PCR reads in MiXCR, keeping a single row per CDR3 protein. The profile shows 95,000 to 150,000 distinct CDR3 sequences, around 94% of them singletons. V trimming: 10 bases; J trimming: 4 bases; junction bases outside the gene matches: 7. CDR3 size: 12 residues. Germline V gene sequence: CDR1 SEHNR, CDR2 FQNEAQ (reference sequence). The T cells that were sequenced for TCR beta were CD8+ and CD4+ cells from blood. Patients with Susac syndrome met the recently defined diagnostic criteria for definite or probable disease. The CD8+ and CD4+ T cells were negatively isolated, with the TEMRA cells enriched by FACS. This clonotype was picked up one time.

Material for sequencing was CD8+ T cells from PBMCs. This clonotype originated in a human donor with Susac syndrome. The chain joins TRBV7-9 to TRBJ2-7; 7 bases match TRBD2. The CDR3 protein is CATGLGAYEQYF. CDR3 coding DNA: TGTGCCACTGGACTAGGGGCTTACGAGCAGTACTTC.